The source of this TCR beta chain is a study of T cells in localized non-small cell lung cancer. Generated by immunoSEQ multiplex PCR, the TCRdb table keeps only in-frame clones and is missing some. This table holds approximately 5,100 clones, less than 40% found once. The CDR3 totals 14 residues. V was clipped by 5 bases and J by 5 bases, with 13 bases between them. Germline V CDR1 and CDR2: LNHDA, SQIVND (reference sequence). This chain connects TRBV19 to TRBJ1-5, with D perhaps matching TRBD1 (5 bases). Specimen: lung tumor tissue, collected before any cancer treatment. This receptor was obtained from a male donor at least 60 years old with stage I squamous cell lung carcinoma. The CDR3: CASSWQGTDQPQHF. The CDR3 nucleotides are TGTGCCAGTAGTTGGCAGGGAACGGATCAGCCCCAGCATTTT.